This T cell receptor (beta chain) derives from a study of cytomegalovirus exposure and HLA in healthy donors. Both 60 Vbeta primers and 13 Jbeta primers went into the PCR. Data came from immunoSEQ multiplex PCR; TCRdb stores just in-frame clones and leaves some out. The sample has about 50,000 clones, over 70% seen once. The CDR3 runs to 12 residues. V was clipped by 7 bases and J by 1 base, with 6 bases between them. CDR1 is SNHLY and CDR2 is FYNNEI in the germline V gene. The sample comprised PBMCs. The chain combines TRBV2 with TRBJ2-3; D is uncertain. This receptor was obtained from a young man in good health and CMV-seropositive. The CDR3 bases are TGTGCCAGCACGCGGCGCACAGATACGCAGTATTTT. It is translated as CASTRRTDTQYF.